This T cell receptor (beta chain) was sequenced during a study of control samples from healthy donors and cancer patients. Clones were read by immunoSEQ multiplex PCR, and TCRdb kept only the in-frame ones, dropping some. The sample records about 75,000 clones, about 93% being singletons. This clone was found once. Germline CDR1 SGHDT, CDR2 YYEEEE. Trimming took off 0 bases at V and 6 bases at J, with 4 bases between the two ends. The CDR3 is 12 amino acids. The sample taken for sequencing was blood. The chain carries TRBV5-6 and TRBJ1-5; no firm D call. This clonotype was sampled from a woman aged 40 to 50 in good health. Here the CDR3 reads CASSLEGQPQHF. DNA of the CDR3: TGTGCCAGCAGCTTGGAGGGTCAGCCCCAGCATTTT.